The next 28 T cell receptor beta chains were all read from a single sample in a study of identical twins. TCRdb re-derived calls from the 5' RACE reads in MiXCR, one entry per CDR3 protein. This repertoire shows approximately 690,000 distinct CDR3 sequences, 5.5% to 6.5% found once; its top ten account for roughly 1.6%. Material: naive T cells sorted from blood. These receptors all stem from a man aged 18 to 30 in good health.

The table lists this clonotype with many counts. V usage is TRBV9 and J usage is TRBJ1-1; D gene unclear. V was trimmed by 3 bases and J by 8 bases, leaving 8 bases between them. Germline V gives CDR1 SGDLS, CDR2 YYNGEE. This CDR3 has 11 residues. The CDR3 here is CASSGAAEAFF. CDR3 coding DNA: TGTGCCAGCAGCGGAGCAGCCGAAGCTTTCTTT.

This clonotype was observed many times. The chain is built from TRBV7-2 and TRBJ1-1; D is ambiguous. Germline lookup yields CDR1 SGHTA and CDR2 FQGNSA. CDR3 length: 14 residues. V lost 2 bases and J 4 bases, leaving 11 bases between the germline ends. For the CDR3, the DNA is TGTGCCAGCAGCTTAAACCCGGCGGGCACTGAAGCTTTCTTT. It yields the protein CASSLNPAGTEAFF.

In this sample, this clonotype turned up many times. The chain joins TRBV12-3 or TRBV12-4 to TRBJ2-4; no reliable D call. The CDR3 runs 14 residues. The V and J ends lost 1 base and 4 bases respectively, with 8 bases between them. CDR3 amino acids: CASSLGLGKNIQYF. The CDR3 nucleotides read TGTGCCAGCAGTTTAGGCCTAGGAAAAAACATTCAGTACTTC.

The CDR3: CASNRLAEYEQYF. The CDR3 nucleotides read TGTGCCAGCAACCGTCTAGCGGAATACGAGCAGTACTTC. V gene TRBV6-1 combines with J gene TRBJ2-7, with 7 bases identical to TRBD2. V dropped 7 bases and J dropped 4; count of bases not matched to a gene: 7. The germline gives CDR1 MNHNS, CDR2 SASEGT. The length of the CDR3 is 13 residues.

In this sample, this clonotype turned up many times. The V and J genes are TRBV6-5 and TRBJ2-7; D is possibly TRBD1 or TRBD2 (5 bases each). Germline loops: CDR1 MNHEY, CDR2 SVGAGI. The CDR3 loop spans 13 amino acids. The germline V and J ends were trimmed by 4 bases and 3 bases, with 10 bases remaining between them. This CDR3 reads CASSWGRDYEQYV. As DNA, the CDR3 is TGTGCCAGCAGTTGGGGACGAGACTACGAGCAGTACGTC.

This clonotype occurred a few times. The rearrangement uses TRBV7-7 and TRBJ2-7; D not resolved. The germline V gene encodes CDR1 SSHAT and CDR2 FNYEAQ (reference sequence). The CDR3 runs to 14 residues. V lost 4 bases and J lost 5, with 15 bases in between. CDR3 sequence: CASSWVERINEQYV. CDR3 nucleotides: TGTGCCAGCAGCTGGGTCGAGAGGATCAACGAGCAGTACGTC.

The J gene is TRBJ2-7, the V gene TRBV28; D is perhaps TRBD1 (6 bases). The CDR3 length is 15 residues. Germline V gene lookup returns CDR1 MDHEN and CDR2 SYDVKM. Trimming took off 2 bases at V and 6 bases at J, with 17 bases between the two ends. CDR3 sequence: CASSLGQLFPSEQYF. CDR3 coding DNA: TGTGCCAGCAGTTTAGGACAGCTATTCCCTTCCGAGCAGTACTTC. The variable domain in full, completed from reference TRBV28 and TRBJ2-7, reads DVKVTQSSRYLVKRTGEKVFLECVQDMDHENMFWYRQDPGLGLRLIYFSYDVKMKEKGDIPEGYSVSREKKERFSLILESASTNQTSMYLCASSLGQLFPSEQYFGPGTRLTVT.

This clonotype was found many times. V usage is TRBV5-6 and J usage is TRBJ2-3; 13 bases are shared with TRBD2. J was trimmed by 3 bases and V by 2 bases; bases with no gene match: 3. This CDR3 comprises 16 residues. Germline V CDR1 and CDR2: SGHDT, YYEEEE. The CDR3 here is CASSFRTSGGTDTQYF. The CDR3 DNA is TGTGCCAGCAGCTTCAGGACTAGCGGGGGAACAGATACGCAGTATTTT.

This clonotype was recorded at least ten times. The V gene is TRBV20-1, the J gene TRBJ2-4, with D possibly TRBD1 on 5 matching bases. The CDR3 totals 17 residues. Germline V gene data show CDR1 as DFQATT and CDR2 as SNEGSKA (reference sequence). Trimming took off 0 bases at V and 0 bases at J, with 15 bases between the two ends. Written as DNA, the CDR3 is TGCAGTGCTAGAGATCTCGGACATCCACTAGCCAAAAACATTCAGTACTTC. Translating it yields CSARDLGHPLAKNIQYF.

There are many counts of this clonotype. The chain uses TRBV15 and TRBJ2-7; D unresolved. The length of the CDR3 is 12 residues. Deletions cut 0 bases from V and 7 bases from J, with 7 bases between. CDR1 is LNHNV and CDR2 is YYDKDF in the germline V gene (reference sequence). CDR3 loop: CATSRDRFEQYF. CDR3 nucleotide sequence: TGTGCCACCAGCAGAGATCGTTTTGAGCAGTACTTC. Looking up the rest from reference TRBV15 and TRBJ2-7 gives the full variable domain: DAMVIQNPRYQVTQFGKPVTLSCSQTLNHNVMYWYQQKSSQAPKLLFHYYDKDFNNEADTPDNFQSRRPNTSFCFLDIRSPGLGDTAMYLCATSRDRFEQYFGPGTRLTVT.

V is TRBV19 and J is TRBJ2-2; TRBD1 aligns across 7 bases. The length of the CDR3 is 18 residues. Unmatched junction bases numbered 21, after V lost 7 bases and J lost 7 bases. Germline V gene data show CDR1 as LNHDA and CDR2 as SQIVND (reference sequence). CDR3 DNA sequence: TGTGCCAGTAAAGATATGTCCAAAGGGGGCAACTCCGGCGGGGAGCTGTTTTTT. Translation gives CASKDMSKGGNSGGELFF.

This clonotype has ten or more counts. The chain uses TRBV9 and TRBJ2-3; 7 nucleotides align to TRBD2. This CDR3 has 14 residues. Germline V CDR1 and CDR2: SGDLS, YYNGEE. V gave up 4 bases and J gave up 9 bases; unmatched junction bases: 11. The CDR3 reads CASSTGTTTETQYF. CDR3 DNA: TGTGCCAGCAGCACCGGGACTACGACGGAAACGCAGTATTTT.

This clonotype was recorded at least ten times. This chain uses TRBV12-3 or TRBV12-4 with TRBJ2-3; no firm D call. The V gene lost 3 bases and the J gene lost 0 bases, with 13 bases spanning the gap. This CDR3 has 16 amino acids. The CDR3 reads CASSFTIAASTDTQYF. The DNA for the CDR3 is TGTGCCAGCAGTTTTACCATAGCTGCTAGCACAGATACGCAGTATTTT.

There are many counts of this clonotype. The J gene is TRBJ2-1, the V gene TRBV7-9; D is perhaps TRBD1 (5 bases). The CDR3 has 13 residues. CDR1 is SEHNR and CDR2 is FQNEAQ in the germline V gene (reference sequence). Trimming removed 2 bases at V and 7 bases at J, with 9 bases between. The CDR3 DNA follows: TGTGCCAGCAGCTTACCAGGGATGAATGAGCAGTTCTTC. Protein sequence: CASSLPGMNEQFF. Variable domain in full (rest from reference TRBV7-9 and TRBJ2-1): DTGVSQNPRHKITKRGQNVTFRCDPISEHNRLYWYRQTLGQGPEFLTYFQNEAQLEKSRLLSDRFSAERPKGSFSTLEIQRTEQGDSAMYLCASSLPGMNEQFFGPGTRLTVL.

This clonotype has a handful of counts. The rearrangement links TRBV21-1 to TRBJ2-7; TRBD1, the table's D call, lacks a check against the DNA. TRBV21-1 is designated a pseudogene. The CDR3 contains 16 residues. The CDR3: CASSKGKQGALMEQYF. CDR3 bases: TGTGCCAGCAGCAAAGGCAAACAGGGGGCGCTGATGGAGCAGTACTTC.

This clonotype appeared many times. This sequence joins TRBV27 and TRBJ2-3; possibly TRBD2 for D (5 bases). Germline-derived CDR1 and CDR2 are MNHEY and SMNVEV (reference sequence). The CDR3 sequence is 15 residues long. V gave up 1 base and J gave up 3 bases, with 11 bases separating them. CDR3: CASSLLQRGTDTQYF. The CDR3 region has the DNA TGTGCCAGCAGTTTATTACAGCGAGGGACAGATACGCAGTATTTT.

This clonotype occurred many times. This sequence joins TRBV5-1 and TRBJ2-1, with a tentative D call TRBD1 (6 bases). This CDR3 region has 16 residues. Looked up from germline, CDR1 is SGHRS and CDR2 is YFSETQ. Trimming removed 0 bases at V and 5 bases at J, with 15 bases between. The CDR3 reads CASSLVSGDGHNEQFF. CDR3 nucleotide sequence: TGCGCCAGCAGCTTGGTATCAGGGGACGGACACAATGAGCAGTTCTTC.

This clonotype was counted at least ten times. This chain joins TRBV5-1 and TRBJ1-1, with unresolved D. Per the germline V gene, CDR1 is SGHRS and CDR2 is YFSETQ. V was clipped by 0 bases and J by 8 bases, with 8 bases between them. The CDR3 totals 12 residues. The CDR3 region has the DNA TGCGCCAGCAGCTTGGGGCAAGCGGAAGCTTTCTTT. This gives the protein CASSLGQAEAFF.

This clonotype was picked up many times. The rearrangement links TRBV28 to TRBJ2-1; 7 bases fit TRBD1. This CDR3 comprises 12 residues. Germline trimming cut 5 bases from V and 9 bases from J; bases unmatched to any gene: 4. CDR1 is MDHEN and CDR2 is SYDVKM in the germline V gene. In DNA form, the CDR3 reads TGTGCCAGCAGTGTAGAGGGGGCTGAGCAGTTCTTC. Its protein product is CASSVEGAEQFF.

CDR3 nucleotide sequence: TGTGCCAGCAGCGCCAAACTAGCGGGACCAGAGGATACGCAGTATTTT. Amino acid sequence: CASSAKLAGPEDTQYF. The chain joins TRBV7-9 to TRBJ2-3; 10 bases map to TRBD2. CDR3 length: 16 amino acids. From germline, CDR1 is SEHNR and CDR2 FQNEAQ (reference sequence). Unmatched junction bases numbered 11, after V lost 5 bases and J lost 6 bases.

This clonotype was counted ten times or more. The gene calls are TRBV20-1 and TRBJ2-3; TRBD2 is a possible D gene (5 bases). Germline CDR1 DFQATT, CDR2 SNEGSKA (reference sequence). Trimming removed 4 bases at V and 6 bases at J, with 20 bases between. The CDR3 covers 15 residues. This CDR3 reads CSANNGEGRADTQYF. CDR3 DNA: TGCAGTGCTAATAACGGGGAAGGTAGGGCCGATACGCAGTATTTT.

Only a few counts were recorded for this clonotype. The V and J genes are TRBV4-2 and TRBJ1-1; unclear D gene. Germline CDR1 reads LGHNA; CDR2 reads YNFKEQ. This CDR3 spans 14 amino acids. V dropped 0 bases and J dropped 6 bases, with 11 bases sitting between them. CDR3 sequence: CASSQDSSGPEAFF. CDR3 bases: TGTGCCAGCAGCCAAGATTCGAGTGGTCCTGAAGCTTTCTTT.

Many counts were recorded for this clonotype. This sequence joins TRBV6-1 and TRBJ2-7; 11 positions agree with TRBD1. J was trimmed by 6 bases and V by 6 bases; bases with no gene match: 7. Germline V gene sequence: CDR1 MNHNS, CDR2 SASEGT. The CDR3 is made up of 14 amino acids. The CDR3 region is CASSTGTGGTEQYF. CDR3 bases: TGTGCCAGCAGCACCGGGACAGGGGGGACCGAGCAGTACTTC.

This clonotype occurred a few times. This chain uses TRBV12-3 or TRBV12-4 with TRBJ2-2; TRBD1 matches at 7 bases. V lost 6 bases to trimming and J lost 4 bases; unmatched junction nucleotides: 8. The CDR3 is made up of 15 amino acids. CDR3 loop: CASSGTGVTTGELFF. CDR3 nucleotide sequence: TGTGCCAGCAGCGGTACAGGGGTGACCACCGGGGAGCTGTTTTTT.

This chain connects TRBV3-1 to TRBJ2-5; TRBD2 agrees at 9 bases. The germline V gene has CDR1 LGHDT and CDR2 YNNKEL (reference sequence). The ends lost 4 bases at V and 0 bases at J; junction bases unmatched: 15. The CDR3 runs 19 residues. The CDR3 DNA reads TGTGCCAGCAGCCGTTCAGAGCCGCGGGAGGGGGGGTACCAAGAGACCCAGTACTTC. Its translation is CASSRSEPREGGYQETQYF.

This clonotype was detected only a few times. V and J are TRBV29-1 and TRBJ2-3; D ambiguous. V gave up 5 bases and J gave up 5 bases, with 14 bases separating them. The CDR3 runs to 13 residues. Per germline, CDR1 SQVTM and CDR2 ANQGSEA. CDR3 protein: CSVFQGLGDTQYF. CDR3 coding DNA: TGCAGCGTTTTCCAAGGGCTCGGAGATACGCAGTATTTT.

This clonotype showed up many times. The V gene is TRBV12-3 or TRBV12-4, the J gene TRBJ2-1, with 15 bases lining up with TRBD2. The V and J ends lost 7 bases and 14 bases, in that order; junction bases with no gene match: 6. CDR3 size: 13 residues. The CDR3 sequence: CASTRGLAGGKFF. The CDR3 region has the DNA TGTGCCAGCACCCGAGGACTAGCGGGAGGGAAGTTCTTC.

This clonotype was found many times. The chain is built from TRBV5-1 and TRBJ2-5, with no clear D. The CDR3 is 16 residues long. Germline V gives CDR1 SGHRS, CDR2 YFSETQ. Between the trimmed V and J ends, which lost 2 bases and 2 bases, there was a span of 16 bases. The CDR3 here is CASSLNPGTQQETQYF. The CDR3 coding sequence is TGCGCCAGCAGCTTAAATCCCGGAACGCAGCAAGAGACCCAGTACTTC.